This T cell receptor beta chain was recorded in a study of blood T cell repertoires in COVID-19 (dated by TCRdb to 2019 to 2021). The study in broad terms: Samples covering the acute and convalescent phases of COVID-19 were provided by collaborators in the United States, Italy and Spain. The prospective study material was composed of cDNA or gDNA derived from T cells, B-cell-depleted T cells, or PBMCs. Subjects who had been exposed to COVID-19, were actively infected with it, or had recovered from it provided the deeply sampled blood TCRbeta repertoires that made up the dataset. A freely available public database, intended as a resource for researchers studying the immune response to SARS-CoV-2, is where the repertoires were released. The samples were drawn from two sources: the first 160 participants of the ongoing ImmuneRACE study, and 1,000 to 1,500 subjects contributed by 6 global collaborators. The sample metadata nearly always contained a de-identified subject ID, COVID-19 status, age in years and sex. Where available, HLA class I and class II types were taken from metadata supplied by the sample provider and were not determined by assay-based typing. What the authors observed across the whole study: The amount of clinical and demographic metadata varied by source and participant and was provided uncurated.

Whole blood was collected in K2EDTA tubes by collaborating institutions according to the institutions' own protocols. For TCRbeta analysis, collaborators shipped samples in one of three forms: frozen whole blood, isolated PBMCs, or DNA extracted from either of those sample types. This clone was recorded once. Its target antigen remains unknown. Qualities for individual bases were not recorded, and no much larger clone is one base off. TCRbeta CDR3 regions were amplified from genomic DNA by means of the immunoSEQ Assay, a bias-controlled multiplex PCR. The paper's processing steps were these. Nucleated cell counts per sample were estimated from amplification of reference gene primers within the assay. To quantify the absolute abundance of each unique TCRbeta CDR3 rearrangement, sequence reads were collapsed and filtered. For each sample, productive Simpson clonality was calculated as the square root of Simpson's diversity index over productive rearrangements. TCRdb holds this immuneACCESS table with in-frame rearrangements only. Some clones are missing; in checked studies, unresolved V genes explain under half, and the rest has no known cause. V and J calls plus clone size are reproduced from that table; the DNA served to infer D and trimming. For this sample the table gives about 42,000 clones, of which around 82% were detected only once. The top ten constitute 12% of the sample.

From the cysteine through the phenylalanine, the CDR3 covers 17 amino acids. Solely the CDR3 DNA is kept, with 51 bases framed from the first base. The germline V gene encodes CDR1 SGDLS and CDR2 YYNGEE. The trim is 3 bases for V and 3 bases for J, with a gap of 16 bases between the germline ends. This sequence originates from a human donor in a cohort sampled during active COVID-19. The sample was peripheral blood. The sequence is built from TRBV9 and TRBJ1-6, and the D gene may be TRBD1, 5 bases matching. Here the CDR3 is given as CASSAPRGLDYNSPLHF. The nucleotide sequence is TGTGCCAGCAGCGCCCCCCGGGGACTGGACTATAATTCACCCCTCCACTTT.